The rows below give T cell receptor beta chains drawn from one sample of a study of post-analysis software for immune sequencing data. MiXCR was run by TCRdb on the PCR reads, yielding one entry per CDR3 protein. The repertoire has about 760,000 distinct CDR3 sequences, 30% of them found once; the top ten carry 0.55% to 0.65%. The specimen was blood. All receptors come from a girl aged 5-17 years with multiple sclerosis. Each CDR3 is given with its conserved first and last residue. The order of the fields is J gene, clone size, V gene, D gene, CDR3 protein, CDR3 DNA. The D gene is left open where the match is weak. Clone size, where shown, is once, few, many, or a class for clones that have expanded.

TRBJ2-7 few TRBV20-1 - CSASINEQYF TGCAGTGCTAGTATCAACGAGCAGTACTTC
TRBJ2-7 - TRBV5-1 TRBD2 CASSLGTSGGSYEQYF TGCGCCAGCAGCTTGGGGACTAGCGGGGGCTCCTACGAGCAGTACTTC
TRBJ1-1 - TRBV2 - CASGEQKAFF TGTGCCAGTGGGGAGCAGAAAGCTTTCTTT
TRBJ1-1 - TRBV4-2 - CASSQVKQTNTEAFF TGTGCCAGCAGCCAGGTTAAACAGACGAACACTGAAGCTTTCTTT
TRBJ2-5 - TRBV12-3/TRBV12-4 - CASASEGESATQYF TGTGCCAGCGCCTCCGAGGGGGAGTCTGCGACCCAGTACTTC
TRBJ2-1 - TRBV15 - CATSIGPALYNEQFF TGTGCCACCAGCATTGGACCAGCACTTTACAATGAGCAGTTCTTC
TRBJ1-4 - TRBV27 - CASSLTAGEKLFF TGTGCCAGCAGTTTAACCGCCGGTGAAAAACTGTTTTTT
TRBJ2-1 - TRBV2 TRBD2 CASRTAGGPVEQFF TGTGCCAGCAGAACAGCGGGAGGGCCGGTTGAGCAGTTCTTC
TRBJ1-1 - TRBV29-1 - CLAFKNTEAFF TGCCTCGCCTTTAAGAACACTGAAGCTTTCTTT
TRBJ2-7 - TRBV5-1 TRBD1 CANYPRTGSVEQYF TGCGCCAACTATCCCCGGACAGGGTCTGTCGAGCAGTACTTC
TRBJ2-1 - TRBV29-1 TRBD1 CSVDRTGALNEQFF TGCAGCGTTGATCGTACAGGGGCCCTAAATGAGCAGTTCTTC
TRBJ2-3 - TRBV20-1 - CSAARFADTQYF TGCAGTGCTGCGCGATTTGCAGATACGCAGTATTTT
TRBJ1-1 - TRBV7-2 - CASSFDTVNTEAFF TGTGCCAGCAGCTTTGACACCGTGAACACTGAAGCTTTCTTT
TRBJ2-7 - TRBV4-3 TRBD2 CASSLTLAGIDEQYF TGCGCCAGCAGCCTGACACTAGCGGGGATCGACGAGCAGTACTTC
TRBJ1-1 - TRBV9 - CASSVGQRNTEAFF TGTGCCAGCAGCGTAGGTCAGAGGAACACTGAAGCTTTCTTT
TRBJ2-3 - TRBV7-2 - CVSSWSPSPDTQYF TGTGTCAGCAGCTGGTCCCCCAGCCCAGATACGCAGTATTTT
TRBJ1-6 - TRBV4-3 - CASSQDIGGRRDSPLHF TGCGCCAGCAGCCAAGATATCGGGGGACGTAGAGATTCACCCCTCCACTTT
TRBJ1-5 - TRBV18 TRBD1 CASSPQIGQGQQPQHF TGTGCCAGCTCACCCCAAATTGGACAGGGTCAACAGCCCCAGCATTTT
TRBJ2-3 many TRBV20-1 TRBD2 CSARTSGSTDTQYF TGCAGTGCTCGGACTAGCGGGAGCACAGATACGCAGTATTTT
TRBJ2-1 once TRBV20-1 TRBD2 CSAPKTSAYSEQFF TGCAGTGCCCCGAAGACTAGCGCCTACAGTGAGCAGTTCTTC
TRBJ2-1 few TRBV5-1 - CASSLTRGLAGSNEQFF TGCGCCAGCAGCTTGACTCGGGGGCTAGCTGGGAGCAATGAGCAGTTCTTC
TRBJ2-1 - TRBV10-3 TRBD2 CAISELVAGYNGQFF TGTGCCATCAGTGAGTTGGTAGCGGGGTACAATGGGCAGTTCTTC
TRBJ1-1 - TRBV5-1 - CASSLGTHEAFF TGCGCCAGCAGCTTAGGGACCCATGAAGCTTTCTTT
TRBJ2-3 - TRBV28 - CASSSGEPGPTDTQYF TGTGCCAGCAGTTCGGGGGAACCGGGACCCACAGATACGCAGTATTTT
TRBJ2-1 few TRBV20-1 - CSARGYSPQWDEQFF TGCAGTGCTAGGGGGTACAGCCCGCAGTGGGATGAGCAGTTCTTC
TRBJ2-1 - TRBV9 - CASSVAAGYNNEQFF TGTGCCAGCAGCGTCGCGGCAGGCTATAACAATGAGCAGTTCTTC
TRBJ2-7 - TRBV27 TRBD2 CASSSPGAGAGEQYF TGTGCCAGCAGTTCCCCTGGAGCGGGAGCTGGAGAGCAGTACTTC
TRBJ2-7 - TRBV4-1 TRBD1 CASSQSPGQGYEQYF TGCGCCAGCAGCCAGTCGCCGGGACAGGGCTACGAGCAGTACTTC
TRBJ2-7 - TRBV20-1 TRBD2 CSARGLAGCDEQYF TGCAGTGCGAGGGGACTAGCGGGGTGCGACGAGCAGTACTTC
TRBJ2-7 many TRBV6-6 - CASSYGASSYEQYF TGTGCCAGCAGTTACGGGGCCAGCTCCTACGAGCAGTACTTC
TRBJ1-2 - TRBV18 - CASSPNLDVAGWSQSTNYGYTF TGTGCCAGCTCACCCAATCTCGATGTTGCTGGGTGGTCCCAATCCACTAACTATGGCTACACCTTC
TRBJ2-7 - TRBV7-2 - CASSLVSGSGYEQYF TGTGCCAGCAGCTTAGTGTCGGGATCCGGTTACGAGCAGTACTTC
TRBJ2-1 few TRBV5-1 TRBD2 CASSGVAGGGEQFF TGCGCCAGCTCGGGCGTAGCGGGAGGGGGTGAGCAGTTCTTC
TRBJ1-2 - TRBV28 TRBD1 CASSALGTANYGYTF TGTGCCAGCAGTGCACTCGGGACAGCTAACTATGGCTACACCTTC
TRBJ1-5 - TRBV7-2 - CASSLGLTGWPQHF TGTGCCAGCAGCTTAGGATTAACCGGATGGCCCCAGCATTTT
TRBJ1-2 - TRBV5-5 TRBD1 CAGSSSRGPGGYTF TGTGCCGGCAGCTCAAGCAGGGGGCCGGGAGGCTACACCTTC
TRBJ2-1 - TRBV10-2 - CASSSFRGPNYNEQFF TGCGCCAGCAGTAGCTTCAGGGGACCAAACTACAATGAGCAGTTCTTC
TRBJ2-7 once TRBV20-1 TRBD2 CSARVAGGPYVQYF TGCAGTGCTAGAGTAGCGGGAGGCCCCTACGTGCAGTACTTC
TRBJ2-7 few TRBV5-1 - CASSLLFGYEQYF TGCGCCAGCAGCTTGCTCTTCGGGTACGAGCAGTACTTC
TRBJ1-2 - TRBV12-3/TRBV12-4 - CASRKDSYTF TGTGCCAGCAGGAAGGACAGCTACACCTTC